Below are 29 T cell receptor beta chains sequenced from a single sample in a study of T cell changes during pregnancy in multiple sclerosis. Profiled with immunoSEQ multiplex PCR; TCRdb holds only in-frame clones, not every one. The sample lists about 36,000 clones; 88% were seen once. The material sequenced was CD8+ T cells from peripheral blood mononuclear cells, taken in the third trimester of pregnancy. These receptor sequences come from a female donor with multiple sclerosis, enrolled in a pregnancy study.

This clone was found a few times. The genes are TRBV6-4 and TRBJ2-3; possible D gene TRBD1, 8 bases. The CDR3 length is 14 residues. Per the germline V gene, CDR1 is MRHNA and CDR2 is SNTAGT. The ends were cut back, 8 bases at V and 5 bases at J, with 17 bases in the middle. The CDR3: CASAAQGEGDTQYF. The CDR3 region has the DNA TGTGCCAGCGCCGCACAGGGGGAGGGAGATACGCAGTATTTT.

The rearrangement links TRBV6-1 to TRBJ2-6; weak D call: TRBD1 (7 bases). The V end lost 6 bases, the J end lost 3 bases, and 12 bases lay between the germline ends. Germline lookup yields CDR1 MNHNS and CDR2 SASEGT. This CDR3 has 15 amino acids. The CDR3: CASRAGGGGANVLTF. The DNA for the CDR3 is TGTGCCAGCAGAGCAGGGGGAGGTGGGGCCAACGTCCTGACTTTC.

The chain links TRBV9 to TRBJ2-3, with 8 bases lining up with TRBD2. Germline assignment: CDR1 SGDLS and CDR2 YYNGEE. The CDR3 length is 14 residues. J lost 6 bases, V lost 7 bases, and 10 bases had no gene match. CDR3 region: CASGGGGPWDTQYF. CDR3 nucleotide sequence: TGTGCCAGCGGAGGCGGGGGGCCATGGGATACGCAGTATTTT.

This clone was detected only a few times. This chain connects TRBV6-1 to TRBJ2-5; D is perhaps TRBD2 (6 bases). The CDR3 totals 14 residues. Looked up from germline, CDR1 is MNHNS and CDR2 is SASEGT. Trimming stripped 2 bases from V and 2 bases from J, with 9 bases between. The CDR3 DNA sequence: TGTGCCAGCAGTGAAAGGGGAGGACAAGAGACCCAGTACTTC. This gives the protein CASSERGGQETQYF.

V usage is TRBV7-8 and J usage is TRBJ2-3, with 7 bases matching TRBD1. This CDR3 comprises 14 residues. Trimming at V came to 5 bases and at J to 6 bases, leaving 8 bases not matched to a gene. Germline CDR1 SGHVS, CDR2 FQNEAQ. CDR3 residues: CASSNPRGPDTQYF. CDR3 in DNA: TGTGCCAGCAGCAACCCTAGGGGGCCGGATACGCAGTATTTT.

DNA for the CDR3: TGTGCCAGCAGTGAAGCAATCGGGACAGGGACTTATGGCTACACCTTC. Its protein product is CASSEAIGTGTYGYTF. The chain joins TRBV2 to TRBJ1-2; 9 nucleotides match TRBD1. The germline V gene encodes CDR1 SNHLY and CDR2 FYNNEI. Germline trimming cut 0 bases from V and 5 bases from J; bases unmatched to any gene: 7. This CDR3 contains 16 residues.

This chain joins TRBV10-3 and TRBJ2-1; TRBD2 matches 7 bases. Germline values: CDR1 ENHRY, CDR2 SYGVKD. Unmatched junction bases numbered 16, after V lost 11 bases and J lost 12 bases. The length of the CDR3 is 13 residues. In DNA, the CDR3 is TGTGCCTGTAGGGACTACCTTTCGGTGGTGCAGTTCTTC. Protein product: CACRDYLSVVQFF.

CDR3 residues: CASSTSSWGGRGTEAFF. In nucleotides, the CDR3 is TGCGCCAGCAGCACCTCCTCCTGGGGGGGTAGGGGCACTGAAGCTTTCTTT. The rearrangement uses TRBV5-1 and TRBJ1-1; TRBD1 might be the D (5 bases). This CDR3 comprises 17 residues. Trimming pared 4 bases from V and 4 bases from J, leaving 23 bases between. Germline CDR1 and CDR2: SGHRS and YFSETQ.

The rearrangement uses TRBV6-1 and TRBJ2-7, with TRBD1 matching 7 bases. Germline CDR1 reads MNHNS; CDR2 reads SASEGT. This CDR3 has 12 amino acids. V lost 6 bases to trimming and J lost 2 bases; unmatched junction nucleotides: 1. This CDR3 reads CASSGTAYEQYF. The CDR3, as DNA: TGTGCCAGCAGCGGGACAGCCTACGAGCAGTACTTC.

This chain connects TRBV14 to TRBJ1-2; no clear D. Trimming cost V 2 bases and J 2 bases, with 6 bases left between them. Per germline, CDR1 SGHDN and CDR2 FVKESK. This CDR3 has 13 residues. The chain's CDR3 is CASSQLRNYGYTF. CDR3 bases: TGTGCCAGCAGCCAACTGAGAAACTATGGCTACACCTTC.

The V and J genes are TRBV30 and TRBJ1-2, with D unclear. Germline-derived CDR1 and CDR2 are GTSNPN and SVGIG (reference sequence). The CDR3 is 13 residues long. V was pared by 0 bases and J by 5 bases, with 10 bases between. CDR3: CAWSVGDLYGYTF. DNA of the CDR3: TGTGCCTGGAGTGTCGGGGATTTGTATGGCTACACCTTC.

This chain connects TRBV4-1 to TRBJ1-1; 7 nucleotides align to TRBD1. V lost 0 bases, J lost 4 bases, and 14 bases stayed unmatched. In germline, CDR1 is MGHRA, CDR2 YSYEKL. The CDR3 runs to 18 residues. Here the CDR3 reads CASSQDLGPGGIGTEAFF. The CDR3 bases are TGCGCCAGCAGCCAAGATTTGGGGCCAGGGGGTATCGGCACTGAAGCTTTCTTT.

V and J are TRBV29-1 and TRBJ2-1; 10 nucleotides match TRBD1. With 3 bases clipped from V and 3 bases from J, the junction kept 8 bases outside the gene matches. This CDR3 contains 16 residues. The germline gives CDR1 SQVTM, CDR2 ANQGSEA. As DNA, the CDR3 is TGCAGCGTTGAGGGGCGGACAGGGGGGTTCTACAATGAGCAGTTCTTC. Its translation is CSVEGRTGGFYNEQFF.

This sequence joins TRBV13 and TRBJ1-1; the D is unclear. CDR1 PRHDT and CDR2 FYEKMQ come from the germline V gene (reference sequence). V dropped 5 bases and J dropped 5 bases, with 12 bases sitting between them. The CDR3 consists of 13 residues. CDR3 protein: CASSPGRATEAFF. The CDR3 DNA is TGTGCCAGCAGCCCCGGGCGGGCGACTGAAGCTTTCTTT.

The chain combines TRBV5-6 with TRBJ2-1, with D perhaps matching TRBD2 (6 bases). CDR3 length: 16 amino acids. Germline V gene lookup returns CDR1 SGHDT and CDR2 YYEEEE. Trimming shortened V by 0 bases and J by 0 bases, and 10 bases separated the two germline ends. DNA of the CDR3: TGTGCCAGCAGCTTGGAATACGGGGGCTCCTACAATGAGCAGTTCTTC. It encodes CASSLEYGGSYNEQFF.

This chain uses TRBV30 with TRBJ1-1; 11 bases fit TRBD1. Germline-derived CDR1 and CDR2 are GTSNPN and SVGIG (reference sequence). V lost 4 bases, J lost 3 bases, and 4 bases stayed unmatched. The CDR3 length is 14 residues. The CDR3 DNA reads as TGTGCCTGGACTCGGACAGGGGGCTACACTGAAGCTTTCTTT. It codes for CAWTRTGGYTEAFF.

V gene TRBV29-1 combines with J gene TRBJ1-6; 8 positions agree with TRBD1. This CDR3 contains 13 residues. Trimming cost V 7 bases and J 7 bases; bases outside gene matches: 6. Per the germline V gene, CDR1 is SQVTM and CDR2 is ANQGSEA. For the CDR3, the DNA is TGCAGCGCCGGGACAGGAGACAATTCACCCCTCCACTTT. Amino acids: CSAGTGDNSPLHF. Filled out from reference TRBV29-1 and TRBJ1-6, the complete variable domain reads SAVISQKPSRDICQRGTSLTIQCQVDSQVTMMFWYRQQPGQSLTLIATANQGSEATYESGFVIDKFPISRPNLTFSTLTVSNMSPEDSSIYLCSAGTGDNSPLHFGNGTRLTVT.

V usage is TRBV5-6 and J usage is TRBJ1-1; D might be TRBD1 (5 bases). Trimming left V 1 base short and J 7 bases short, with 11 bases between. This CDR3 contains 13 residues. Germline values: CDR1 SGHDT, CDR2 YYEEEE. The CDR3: CASSLSAQGEAFF. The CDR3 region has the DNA TGTGCCAGCAGCTTGTCGGCTCAGGGTGAAGCTTTCTTT.

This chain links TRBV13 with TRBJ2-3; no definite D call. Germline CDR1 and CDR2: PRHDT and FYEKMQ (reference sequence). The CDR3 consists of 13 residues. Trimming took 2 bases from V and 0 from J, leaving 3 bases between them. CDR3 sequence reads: CASSLISTDTQYF. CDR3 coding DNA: TGTGCCAGCAGCTTAATAAGCACAGATACGCAGTATTTT.

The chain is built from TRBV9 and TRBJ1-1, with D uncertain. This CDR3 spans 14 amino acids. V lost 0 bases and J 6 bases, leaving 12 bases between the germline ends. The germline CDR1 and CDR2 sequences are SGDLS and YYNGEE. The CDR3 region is CASSVGHLVAEAFF. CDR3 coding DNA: TGTGCCAGCAGCGTAGGACACCTTGTCGCTGAAGCTTTCTTT.

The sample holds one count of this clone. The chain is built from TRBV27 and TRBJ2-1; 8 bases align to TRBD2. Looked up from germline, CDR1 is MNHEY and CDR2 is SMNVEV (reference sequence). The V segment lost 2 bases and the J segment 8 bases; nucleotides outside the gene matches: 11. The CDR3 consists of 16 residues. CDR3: CASSLSLAGGQDEQFF. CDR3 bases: TGTGCCAGCAGTTTAAGTTTGGCGGGGGGCCAGGATGAGCAGTTCTTC.

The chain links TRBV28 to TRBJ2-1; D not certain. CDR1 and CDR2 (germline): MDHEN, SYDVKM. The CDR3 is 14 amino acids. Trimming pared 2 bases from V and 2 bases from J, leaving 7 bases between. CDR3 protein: CASSLRGAYNEQFF. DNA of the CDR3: TGTGCCAGCAGTTTACGAGGCGCCTACAATGAGCAGTTCTTC.

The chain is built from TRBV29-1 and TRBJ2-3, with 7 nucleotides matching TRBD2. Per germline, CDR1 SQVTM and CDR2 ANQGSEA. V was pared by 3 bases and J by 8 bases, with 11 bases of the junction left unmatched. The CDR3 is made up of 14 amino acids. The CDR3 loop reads CSVDGGTRPGTQYF. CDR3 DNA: TGCAGCGTTGACGGGGGGACCCGCCCCGGTACGCAGTATTTT.

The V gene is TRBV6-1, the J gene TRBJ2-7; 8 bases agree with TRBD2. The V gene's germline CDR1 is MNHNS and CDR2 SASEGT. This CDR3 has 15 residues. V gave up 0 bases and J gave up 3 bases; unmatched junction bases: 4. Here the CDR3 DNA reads TGTGCCAGCAGTGAAGCGAGCGGGGGCTACTACGAGCAGTACTTC. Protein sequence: CASSEASGGYYEQYF.

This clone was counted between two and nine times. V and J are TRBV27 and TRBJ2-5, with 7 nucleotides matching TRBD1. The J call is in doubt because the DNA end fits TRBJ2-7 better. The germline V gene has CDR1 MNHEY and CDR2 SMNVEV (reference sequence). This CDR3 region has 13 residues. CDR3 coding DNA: TGTGCCAGCAGCCCTGGGACAGATTACGAGCAGTACTTC. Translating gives CASSPGTDYEQYF.

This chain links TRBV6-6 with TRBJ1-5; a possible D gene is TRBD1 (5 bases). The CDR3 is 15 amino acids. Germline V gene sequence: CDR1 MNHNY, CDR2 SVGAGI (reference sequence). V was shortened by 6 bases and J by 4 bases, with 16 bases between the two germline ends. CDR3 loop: CASSPPGGGNQPQHF. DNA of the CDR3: TGTGCCAGCAGCCCCCCGGGGGGGGGTAATCAGCCCCAGCATTTT.

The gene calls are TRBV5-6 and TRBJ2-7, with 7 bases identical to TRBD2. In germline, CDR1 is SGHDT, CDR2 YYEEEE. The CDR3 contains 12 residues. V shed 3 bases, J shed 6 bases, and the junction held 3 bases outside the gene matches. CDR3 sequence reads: CASSWGGSEQYF. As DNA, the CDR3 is TGTGCCAGCAGCTGGGGGGGATCCGAGCAGTACTTC.

The CDR3 loop is CASSERGDPRNEQFF. In DNA form, the CDR3 reads TGCGCCAGCAGCGAGCGGGGGGACCCTCGGAATGAGCAGTTCTTC. The genes are TRBV5-1 and TRBJ2-1; 9 nucleotides align to TRBD2. Per the germline V gene, CDR1 is SGHRS and CDR2 is YFSETQ. V was clipped by 4 bases and J by 7 bases; unmatched bases: 9. There are 15 residues in the CDR3.

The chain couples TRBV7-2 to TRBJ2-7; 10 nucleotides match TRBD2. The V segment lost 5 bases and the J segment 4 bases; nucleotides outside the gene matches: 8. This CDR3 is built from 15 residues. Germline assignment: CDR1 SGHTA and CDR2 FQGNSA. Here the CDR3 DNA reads TGTGCCAGCAGCCTTGGGTCTAGCGGGGGTTACGAGCAGTACTTC. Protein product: CASSLGSSGGYEQYF.